The 2 T cell receptor beta chains reported below all come from one sample, sequenced in a study of technical replicates of blood from several donors. Using immunoSEQ multiplex PCR, the repertoire was profiled, and TCRdb retains in-frame clones only, with some absent. The top ten clones hold 0.2% to 0.3% of a sample with tens of thousands of clones, 93% of them seen once. Sequencing was done on a sample of T cells isolated from PBMCs. These receptors were collected from a human donor in good health.

This chain joins TRBV29-1 and TRBJ2-3, with 9 bases lining up with TRBD2. From germline, CDR1 is SQVTM and CDR2 ANQGSEA. The V gene end was trimmed by 7 bases and the J gene end by 4 bases; junction bases not matched to a gene: 15. This CDR3 has 16 residues. The CDR3 spells CSAMSGGGGGADTQYF. Here the CDR3 DNA reads TGCAGCGCCATGTCTGGCGGGGGGGGAGGGGCAGATACGCAGTATTTT.

The chain recombines TRBV7-9 with TRBJ2-3, with TRBD1 matching 9 bases. Germline V gene data show CDR1 as SEHNR and CDR2 as FQNEAQ (reference sequence). The V segment lost 7 bases and the J segment 4 bases; nucleotides outside the gene matches: 12. The CDR3 is made up of 16 amino acids. The CDR3, as DNA: TGTGCCAGCACAGGGACAGGGAGTTCCAATCCAGATACGCAGTATTTT. This translates into CASTGTGSSNPDTQYF.